Listed here are 28 T cell receptor beta chains from one sample, sequenced in a study of blood T cell dynamics during melanoma immunotherapy. The assay was immunoSEQ multiplex PCR, and TCRdb's table has in-frame clones only and misses some. The sample contains 4,000 to 5,000 clones, 86% of which appear only once. Time point in this sample: pre-treatment baseline. The sample here was blood, taken from a patient treated with checkpoint blockade. The origin of the receptors is a human donor with melanoma.

The chain uses TRBV11-3 and TRBJ2-3, with TRBD2 matching 8 bases. V gave up 4 bases and J gave up 5 bases; unmatched junction bases: 11. The CDR3 is made up of 16 amino acids. CDR1 is SGHNT, CDR2 YENEEA, per germline. The CDR3 nucleotides are TGTGCCAGCAGCTCACAAACCGGGGGGGAGAAAGATACGCAGTATTTT. Protein product: CASSSQTGGEKDTQYF.

This chain uses TRBV7-3 with TRBJ2-7; D is uncertain. This CDR3 is 13 amino acids long. Per germline, CDR1 SGHTA and CDR2 FQGTGA. Trimming cost V 2 bases and J 3 bases, with 8 bases left between them. DNA of the CDR3: TGTGCCAGCAGCTTAGTAGGGCGCTACGAGCAGTACTTC. Amino acid sequence: CASSLVGRYEQYF.

The rearrangement uses TRBV10-3 and TRBJ2-5, with 8 bases identical to TRBD1. The V gene end was trimmed by 6 bases and the J gene end by 2 bases; junction bases not matched to a gene: 5. The CDR3 has 14 amino acids. CDR1 is ENHRY and CDR2 is SYGVKD in the germline V gene. This CDR3 reads CAIRAGGSQETQYF. The CDR3 DNA reads as TGTGCCATCAGAGCAGGGGGCTCACAAGAGACCCAGTACTTC.

The chain uses TRBV19 and TRBJ2-5, with 8 bases matching TRBD2. The CDR3 is 16 amino acids. V lost 6 bases, J lost 0 bases, and 9 bases stayed unmatched. Looked up from germline, CDR1 is LNHDA and CDR2 is SQIVND (reference sequence). CDR3 in amino acids: CASSGGGRVNQETQYF. Here the CDR3 DNA reads TGTGCCAGTAGCGGGGGGGGCAGGGTGAACCAAGAGACCCAGTACTTC.

The chain combines TRBV5-1 with TRBJ2-2; D might be TRBD1 (6 bases). The CDR3 length is 15 residues. Germline loops: CDR1 SGHRS, CDR2 YFSETQ. Trimming stripped 2 bases from V and 4 bases from J, with 12 bases between. CDR3 sequence: CASSLGGGPTGELFF. DNA for the CDR3: TGCGCCAGCAGCTTAGGTGGGGGCCCCACCGGGGAGCTGTTTTTT. Drawing the rest from reference TRBV5-1 and TRBJ2-2, the complete variable domain is KAGVTQTPRYLIKTRGQQVTLSCSPISGHRSVSWYQQTPGQGLQFLFEYFSETQRNKGNFPGRFSGRQFSNSRSEMNVSTLELGDSALYLCASSLGGGPTGELFFGEGSRLTVL.

The rearrangement uses TRBV5-8 and TRBJ2-7, with D possibly matching TRBD1 (6 bases). V was clipped by 6 bases and J by 11 bases, with 21 bases between them. Germline CDR1 SGHTS, CDR2 YDEGEE. The length of the CDR3 is 13 residues. CDR3: CASTLDSARGEYF. Here the CDR3 DNA reads TGTGCCAGCACCCTTGATAGCGCCAGGGGAGAGTACTTC.

This clone was picked up one time. This chain links TRBV28 with TRBJ1-5; 7 nucleotides agree with TRBD1. V shed 6 bases and J 4 bases; nucleotides not matched to a gene: 6. CDR3 size: 14 residues. Looked up from germline, CDR1 is MDHEN and CDR2 is SYDVKM. The CDR3 region has the DNA TGTGCCAGCAGGACAGGGTCTTTAAATCAGCCCCAGCATTTT. Translating it yields CASRTGSLNQPQHF.

The chain uses TRBV2 and TRBJ2-1, with 7 bases fitting TRBD1. V lost 6 bases to trimming and J lost 8 bases; unmatched junction nucleotides: 13. This CDR3 comprises 15 residues. Per the germline V gene, CDR1 is SNHLY and CDR2 is FYNNEI. DNA of the CDR3: TGTGCCAGCAGCGCACCCGGGACAGCTCTCGATGAGCAGTTCTTC. Encoded protein: CASSAPGTALDEQFF.

The rearrangement uses TRBV7-9 and TRBJ2-3; 9 bases are shared with TRBD2. Trimming cost V 2 bases and J 4 bases; bases outside gene matches: 7. The germline V gene has CDR1 SEHNR and CDR2 FQNEAQ (reference sequence). CDR3 length equals 16 residues. As DNA, the CDR3 is TGTGCCAGCAGCTTATTGTGGCGGGAGGGCGCAGATACGCAGTATTTT. Translation gives CASSLLWREGADTQYF.

V usage is TRBV5-8 and J usage is TRBJ2-7, with unresolved D. Germline-derived CDR1 and CDR2 are SGHTS and YDEGEE. Trimming stripped 0 bases from V and 7 bases from J, with 8 bases between. There are 12 residues in the CDR3. The CDR3 sequence is CASSLVRREQYF. The CDR3 DNA reads as TGTGCCAGCAGCTTGGTAAGGCGGGAGCAGTACTTC.

The chain joins TRBV11-2 to TRBJ2-7, with D perhaps TRBD1 or TRBD2 (6 bases each). Between the trimmed V and J ends, which lost 7 bases and 3 bases, there was a span of 19 bases. CDR1 is SGHAT and CDR2 is FQNNGV in the germline V gene. CDR3 length equals 15 residues. This CDR3 is CASTTGGGRSYEQYF. In nucleotides, the CDR3 is TGTGCCAGCACCACCGGAGGGGGGAGAAGCTACGAGCAGTACTTC.

The chain combines TRBV30 with TRBJ1-5; no firm D call. Germline V gene lookup returns CDR1 GTSNPN and CDR2 SVGIG (reference sequence). The CDR3 totals 15 residues. Trimming took 2 bases from V and 2 from J, leaving 13 bases between them. CDR3 protein: CAWSQDRYGNQPQHF. The CDR3 DNA is TGTGCCTGGAGTCAGGACCGCTACGGCAATCAGCCCCAGCATTTT. Supplemented by reference TRBV30 and TRBJ1-5, the full variable domain reads SQTIHQWPATLVQPVGSPLSLECTVEGTSNPNLYWYRQAAGRGLQLLFYSVGIGQISSEVPQNLSASRPQDRQFILSSKKLLLSDSGFYLCAWSQDRYGNQPQHFGDGTRLSIL.

The chain recombines TRBV9 with TRBJ2-1; the D gene could be TRBD1 or TRBD2 (5 bases each). V lost 3 bases and J lost 5, with 15 bases in between. Germline CDR1 and CDR2: SGDLS and YYNGEE. CDR3 length: 15 residues. Here the CDR3 DNA reads TGTGCCAGCAGCGAACCCCGGGACGGCCACAATGAGCAGTTCTTC. This sequence encodes CASSEPRDGHNEQFF.

The V and J genes are TRBV9 and TRBJ1-1, with 9 bases fitting TRBD1. The germline V gene encodes CDR1 SGDLS and CDR2 YYNGEE. CDR3 length equals 14 residues. V lost 3 bases and J lost 5; bases outside the gene matches: 5. CDR3 protein: CASSATGGLTEAFF. CDR3 sequence (DNA): TGTGCCAGCAGCGCCACAGGGGGCTTAACTGAAGCTTTCTTT.

In its sample, this clone was seen once. V usage is TRBV5-5 and J usage is TRBJ1-1; D might be TRBD1 (6 bases). V lost 4 bases and J lost 5, with 18 bases in between. Per germline, CDR1 SGHKS and CDR2 YYEKEE (reference sequence). CDR3 length: 15 amino acids. CDR3: CASSKQQGGRTEAFF. DNA of the CDR3: TGTGCCAGCAGCAAGCAACAGGGCGGTAGGACTGAAGCTTTCTTT.

By sample fraction, this clone is large (0.1 to 1%). The chain uses TRBV15 and TRBJ2-5, with D perhaps matching TRBD2 (5 bases). This CDR3 comprises 13 residues. The germline V gene encodes CDR1 LNHNV and CDR2 YYDKDF (reference sequence). V lost 5 bases to trimming and J lost 4 bases, with 11 bases between them. This CDR3 is CATSPVAGETQYF. CDR3 sequence (DNA): TGTGCCACCAGCCCCGTTGCGGGAGAGACCCAGTACTTC.

CDR3 sequence (DNA): TGTGCCAGCAGTTACGGGGACAGCTCTGGGGCCAACGTCCTGACTTTC. It specifies CASSYGDSSGANVLTF. The rearrangement links TRBV6-5 to TRBJ2-6, with 7 bases that match TRBD1. Germline V gene sequence: CDR1 MNHEY, CDR2 SVGAGI. Trimming removed 2 bases from V and 0 bases from J; junction bases left unmatched: 1. The CDR3 is 16 amino acids.

V gene TRBV7-2 combines with J gene TRBJ2-3, with TRBD2 matching 9 bases. The V gene's germline CDR1 is SGHTA and CDR2 FQGNSA. This CDR3 is built from 14 residues. V shed 0 bases, J shed 8 bases, and the junction held 3 bases outside the gene matches. CDR3 residues: CASSLATSGRTQYF. CDR3 coding DNA: TGTGCCAGCAGCTTAGCGACTAGCGGCCGTACGCAGTATTTT. Full variable domain (remainder filled in from reference TRBV7-2 and TRBJ2-3): GAGVSQSPSNKVTEKGKDVELRCDPISGHTALYWYRQSLGQGLEFLIYFQGNSAPDKSGLPSDRFSAERTGGSVSTLTIQRTQQEDSAVYLCASSLATSGRTQYFGPGTRLTVL.

This clone was detected a few times. This sequence joins TRBV2 and TRBJ2-5; 8 bases agree with TRBD1. The CDR3 length is 13 residues. The V segment lost 4 bases and the J segment 7 bases; nucleotides outside the gene matches: 5. The germline CDR1 and CDR2 sequences are SNHLY and FYNNEI. Here the CDR3 reads CASSGTGQGTQYF. CDR3 sequence (DNA): TGTGCCAGCAGTGGGACAGGGCAGGGGACCCAGTACTTC. Together with reference TRBV2 and TRBJ2-5, the CDR3 gives the full variable domain: EPEVTQTPSHQVTQMGQEVILRCVPISNHLYFYWYRQILGQKVEFLVSFYNNEISEKSEIFDDQFSVERPDGSNFTLKIRSTKLEDSAMYFCASSGTGQGTQYFGPGTRLLVL.

The chain joins TRBV7-6 to TRBJ1-3; no definite D call. The CDR3 covers 14 residues. The germline V and J ends were trimmed by 6 bases and 2 bases, with 11 bases remaining between them. Germline lookup yields CDR1 SGHVS and CDR2 FNYEAQ. CDR3 sequence reads: CASSAGGTGNTIYF. CDR3 DNA: TGTGCCAGCAGTGCAGGTGGTACTGGAAACACCATATATTTT.

The rearrangement joins TRBV10-3 to TRBJ2-1, with 8 bases aligning to TRBD2. V was clipped by 4 bases and J by 7 bases; unmatched bases: 0. CDR1 and CDR2 (germline): ENHRY, SYGVKD. The CDR3 contains 12 residues. The CDR3 loop reads CAISGLANEQFF. The CDR3 DNA reads as TGTGCCATCAGTGGACTAGCGAATGAGCAGTTCTTC.

This chain links TRBV6-5 with TRBJ1-5; D gene ambiguous. Trimming left V 6 bases short and J 0 bases short, with 9 bases between. This CDR3 comprises 14 residues. Germline loops: CDR1 MNHEY, CDR2 SVGAGI. CDR3 sequence reads: CASSQRDSNQPQHF. CDR3 nucleotides: TGTGCCAGCAGCCAAAGGGATAGCAATCAGCCCCAGCATTTT.

This clone was counted a few times. The chain combines TRBV5-4 with TRBJ1-1, with a tentative D call TRBD1 (6 bases). The V gene's germline CDR1 is SGHNT and CDR2 YYREEE (reference sequence). The CDR3 runs to 15 residues. Trimming removed 0 bases at V and 7 bases at J, with 16 bases between. The DNA of the CDR3 is TGTGCCAGCAGCTTGGCCTCAGGTAGACAGGTTGAAGCTTTCTTT. Translated, it gives CASSLASGRQVEAFF.

The rearrangement links TRBV5-1 to TRBJ2-3, with 10 bases lining up with TRBD2. V shed 0 bases and J 4 bases; nucleotides not matched to a gene: 5. Germline V CDR1 and CDR2: SGHRS, YFSETQ. CDR3 size: 16 residues. In DNA form, the CDR3 reads TGCGCCAGCAGCTTGGCCCTAGCGGGAGAACCAGATACGCAGTATTTT. Its protein product is CASSLALAGEPDTQYF.

The rearrangement links TRBV4-2 to TRBJ2-2; 7 nucleotides agree with TRBD2. This CDR3 has 16 residues. The V and J ends lost 0 bases and 9 bases, in that order; junction bases with no gene match: 10. Germline V CDR1 and CDR2: LGHNA, YNFKEQ. The CDR3 coding sequence is TGTGCCAGCAGCCAAGATACCAGCGGGGTAATGTGGGAGCTGTTTTTT. Translated: CASSQDTSGVMWELFF.

This clone has a handful of counts. V usage is TRBV12-5 and J usage is TRBJ1-1; D gene ambiguous. The V gene lost 2 bases and the J gene lost 5 bases, with 15 bases spanning the gap. The CDR3 runs to 15 residues. CDR1 and CDR2 from the germline V gene are LGHNT and FRNRAP. CDR3 region: CASGLPQFDRTEAFF. CDR3 nucleotides: TGTGCTAGTGGTTTGCCACAATTCGATCGGACTGAAGCTTTCTTT.

The CDR3: CASRPAGRGGYEQYF. CDR3 coding DNA: TGTGCCAGCAGGCCCGCCGGACGGGGGGGATACGAGCAGTACTTC. The chain recombines TRBV9 with TRBJ2-5, with 8 bases lining up with TRBD2. The J call may be in error: the DNA end matches TRBJ2-7 better. Germline loops: CDR1 SGDLS, CDR2 YYNGEE. This CDR3 is 15 amino acids long.

This sequence joins TRBV7-8 and TRBJ1-1; no reliable D call. V lost 5 bases and J lost 2, with 21 bases in between. Germline V gene lookup returns CDR1 SGHVS and CDR2 FQNEAQ. This CDR3 is built from 17 residues. The CDR3 DNA reads TGTGCCAGCAGCCACCCTCGGGAGGACGGCATAAACACTGAAGCTTTCTTT. Its protein is CASSHPREDGINTEAFF.